This T cell receptor (beta chain) was captured in a study of PD-1 blockade in classical Hodgkin lymphoma. General study findings and limits: A reduction in baseline TCR diversity was reportedly seen in newly diagnosed patients relative to healthy donors. Researchers reported that CD4+ TCR diversity, though not CD8+, rose significantly by C4D1. When nivolumab was started under 1 year after ASCT, patients were excluded.

The germline V and J ends were trimmed by 3 bases and 5 bases, with 25 bases remaining between them. CDR3 length equals 18 residues. The germline gives CDR1 SEHNR, CDR2 FQNEAQ (reference sequence). Assay used: immunoSEQ multiplex PCR; TCRdb lists only in-frame clones, some missing. This sample has tens of thousands of clones, with 90% to 95% found just once. On this clone: Its target is unknown.

The time point was: cycle 4 day 1 (C4D1), after around six weeks of nivolumab. Each and every patient relapsed after autologous stem cell transplantation, and patients got differing brentuximab vedotin exposure. The best responses consisted of complete response, partial response or progressive disease. This chain connects TRBV7-9 to TRBJ2-5; perhaps TRBD1 as D (5 bases). The source was peripheral blood mononuclear cells (PBMCs), collected before the fourth cycle of nivolumab. The sequence came from a human donor with classical Hodgkin lymphoma. The CDR3 spells CASSFQQTSWGRQETQYF. CDR3 nucleotides: TGTGCCAGCAGCTTCCAACAAACCTCGTGGGGAAGACAGGAGACCCAGTACTTC.